This is a list of T cell receptor beta chains from one sample in a study of beta chain features in type 1 diabetes. Measured with immunoSEQ multiplex PCR; TCRdb has only the in-frame clones, and not every one. Among 200,000 to 250,000 clones listed, 16% were seen once. Sequencing was carried out using naive CD4+ T cells from blood. The receptors shown here come from a man aged 30-40 years with type 1 diabetes. The CDR3 runs from the conserved cysteine through the conserved F or W. The order of the fields is V gene, clone size, J gene, D gene, CDR3 DNA, CDR3 protein. D genes are given only for firm matches. A clone size is listed for some rows: how often the clone was seen (once, few, many), or a class if it is expanded.

v_call: TRBV14; clone_size: few; j_call: TRBJ2-3; d_call: -; cdr3_nt: TGTGCCAGCAGCCGAGTCAGAACAGATACGCAGTATTTT; cdr3_aa: CASSRVRTDTQYF
v_call: TRBV10-3; clone_size: few; j_call: TRBJ2-1; d_call: -; cdr3_nt: TGTGCCATCAAGGGGAAAAATGAGCAGTTCTTC; cdr3_aa: CAIKGKNEQFF
v_call: TRBV29-1; clone_size: -; j_call: TRBJ1-5; d_call: -; cdr3_nt: TGCAGCGTTGAGGCGGGGGTCGGGCAGCCCCAGCATTTT; cdr3_aa: CSVEAGVGQPQHF
v_call: TRBV7-2; clone_size: few; j_call: TRBJ1-4; d_call: -; cdr3_nt: TGTGCCAGCAGCTTAGGAGGGGTTGTTAGTAATGAAAAACTGTTTTTT; cdr3_aa: CASSLGGVVSNEKLFF
v_call: TRBV29-1; clone_size: -; j_call: TRBJ1-1; d_call: -; cdr3_nt: TGCAGCGTCACCGGGAGTTTTGAAGCTTTCTTT; cdr3_aa: CSVTGSFEAFF
v_call: TRBV4-1; clone_size: -; j_call: TRBJ1-5; d_call: -; cdr3_nt: TGCGCCAGCAGCCAAGGAGGGGTTTTCGAGCAGCCCCAGCATTTT; cdr3_aa: CASSQGGVFEQPQHF
v_call: TRBV18; clone_size: -; j_call: TRBJ1-4; d_call: -; cdr3_nt: TGTGCCAGCCGGATCTTGCAGGCGACTAATGAAAAACTGTTTTTT; cdr3_aa: CASRILQATNEKLFF
v_call: TRBV7-3; clone_size: few; j_call: TRBJ2-3; d_call: TRBD2; cdr3_nt: TGTGCCAGCAGCTTAAGTCTAGCGGGCACAGATACGCAGTATTTT; cdr3_aa: CASSLSLAGTDTQYF
v_call: TRBV5-1; clone_size: -; j_call: TRBJ1-1; d_call: -; cdr3_nt: TGCGCCAGCAGCCTTGACGGGGGCACTGAAGCTTTCTTT; cdr3_aa: CASSLDGGTEAFF
v_call: TRBV4-1; clone_size: -; j_call: TRBJ1-2; d_call: -; cdr3_nt: TGCGCCAGCAGCCAAAGGGCTCCCGTCACAGCTAACTATGGCTACACCTTC; cdr3_aa: CASSQRAPVTANYGYTF
v_call: TRBV4-1; clone_size: -; j_call: TRBJ2-6; d_call: -; cdr3_nt: TGCGCCAGCAGCCAAATCGGGGCTGGGGCCAACGTCCTGACTTTC; cdr3_aa: CASSQIGAGANVLTF
v_call: TRBV29-1; clone_size: -; j_call: TRBJ2-5; d_call: -; cdr3_nt: TGCAGCGTTGAAGACCCGGGGATAGAGACCCAGTACTTC; cdr3_aa: CSVEDPGIETQYF
v_call: TRBV29-1; clone_size: few; j_call: TRBJ2-1; d_call: -; cdr3_nt: TGCAGCGGACGGAAGGGGGGCAATGAGCAGTTCTTC; cdr3_aa: CSGRKGGNEQFF
v_call: TRBV28; clone_size: -; j_call: TRBJ2-1; d_call: -; cdr3_nt: TGTGCCAGCACCCGCGGACATGAGCAGTTCTTC; cdr3_aa: CASTRGHEQFF
v_call: TRBV5-1; clone_size: -; j_call: TRBJ2-3; d_call: TRBD2; cdr3_nt: TGCGCCAGCAGCCCATTAGCGGGAGGACCCACAGATACGCAGTATTTT; cdr3_aa: CASSPLAGGPTDTQYF
v_call: TRBV9; clone_size: few; j_call: TRBJ1-4; d_call: TRBD1; cdr3_nt: TGTGCCAGCAGCGTAGAAACAGGGGGTTTTGAAAAACTGTTTTTT; cdr3_aa: CASSVETGGFEKLFF
v_call: TRBV7-2; clone_size: few; j_call: TRBJ1-1; d_call: -; cdr3_nt: TGTGCCAGCAGCACCGGAAGGAACACTGAAGCTTTCTTT; cdr3_aa: CASSTGRNTEAFF
v_call: TRBV30; clone_size: -; j_call: TRBJ1-2; d_call: -; cdr3_nt: TGTGCCTGGATGCCCCCGTCAGCCTATGGCTACACCTTC; cdr3_aa: CAWMPPSAYGYTF
v_call: TRBV4-1; clone_size: few; j_call: TRBJ2-3; d_call: TRBD1; cdr3_nt: TGCGCCAGCAGCCAAGCCCAGGACAGGGGCGGCACAGATACGCAGTATTTT; cdr3_aa: CASSQAQDRGGTDTQYF
v_call: TRBV18; clone_size: few; j_call: TRBJ2-7; d_call: -; cdr3_nt: TGTGCCAGCTCACCCGGGCTTGGTTACGAGCAGTACTTC; cdr3_aa: CASSPGLGYEQYF
v_call: TRBV25-1; clone_size: few; j_call: TRBJ2-1; d_call: TRBD2; cdr3_nt: TGTGCCAGCGGAACGACTAGCGGGAGTGTCGCGCAGTTCTTC; cdr3_aa: CASGTTSGSVAQFF
v_call: TRBV5-4; clone_size: few; j_call: TRBJ2-2; d_call: -; cdr3_nt: TGTGCCAGCAGCGACCGGACAGAAACCGGGGAGCTGTTTTTT; cdr3_aa: CASSDRTETGELFF
v_call: TRBV15; clone_size: -; j_call: TRBJ2-6; d_call: -; cdr3_nt: TGTGCCACCAGCACGAGACGACTCTCTGGGGCCAACGTCCTGACTTTC; cdr3_aa: CATSTRRLSGANVLTF
v_call: TRBV7-2; clone_size: -; j_call: TRBJ2-5; d_call: -; cdr3_nt: TGTGCCAGCAGCCCCCGAACAGGCCAAGAGACCCAGTACTTC; cdr3_aa: CASSPRTGQETQYF
v_call: TRBV7-8; clone_size: few; j_call: TRBJ2-7; d_call: TRBD1; cdr3_nt: TGTGCCAGCAGCACACAGGGGGCCCTGCAGTACTTC; cdr3_aa: CASSTQGALQYF
v_call: TRBV9; clone_size: -; j_call: TRBJ1-3; d_call: -; cdr3_nt: TGTGCCAGCAGCGTAGCTACTAGAGGAAACACCATATATTTT; cdr3_aa: CASSVATRGNTIYF
v_call: TRBV7-9; clone_size: few; j_call: TRBJ2-3; d_call: -; cdr3_nt: TGTGCCAGCAGCTTGCAGGGGACGAGCACAGATACGCAGTATTTT; cdr3_aa: CASSLQGTSTDTQYF
v_call: TRBV18; clone_size: -; j_call: TRBJ1-2; d_call: -; cdr3_nt: TGTGCCAGCTCACTCCGGATACGGGTCCGTCGTGGCTACACCTTC; cdr3_aa: CASSLRIRVRRGYTF